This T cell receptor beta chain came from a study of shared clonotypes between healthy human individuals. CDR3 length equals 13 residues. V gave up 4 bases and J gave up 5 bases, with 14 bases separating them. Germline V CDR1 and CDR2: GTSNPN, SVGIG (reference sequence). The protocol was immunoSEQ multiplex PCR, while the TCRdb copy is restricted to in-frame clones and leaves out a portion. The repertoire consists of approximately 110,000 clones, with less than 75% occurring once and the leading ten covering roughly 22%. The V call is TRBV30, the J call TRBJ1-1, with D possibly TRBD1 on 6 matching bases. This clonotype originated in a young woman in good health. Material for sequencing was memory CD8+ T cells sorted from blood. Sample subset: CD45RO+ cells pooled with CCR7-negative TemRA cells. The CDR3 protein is CAWTPTGQTEAFF. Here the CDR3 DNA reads TGTGCCTGGACCCCGACAGGTCAAACTGAAGCTTTCTTT.